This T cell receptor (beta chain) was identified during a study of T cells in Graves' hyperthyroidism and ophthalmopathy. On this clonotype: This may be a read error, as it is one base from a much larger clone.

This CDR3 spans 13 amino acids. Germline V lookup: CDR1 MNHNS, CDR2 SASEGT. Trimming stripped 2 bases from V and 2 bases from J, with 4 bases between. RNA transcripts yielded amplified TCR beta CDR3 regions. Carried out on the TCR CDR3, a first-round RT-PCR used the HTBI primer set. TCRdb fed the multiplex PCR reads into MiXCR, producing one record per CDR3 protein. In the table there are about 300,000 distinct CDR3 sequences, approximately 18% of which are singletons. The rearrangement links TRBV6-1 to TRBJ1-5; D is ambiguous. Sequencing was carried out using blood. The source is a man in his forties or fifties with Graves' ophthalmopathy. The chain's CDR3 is CASSESRNQPQHF. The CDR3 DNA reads TGTGCCAGCAGTGAAAGTCGCAATCAGCCCCAGCATTTT.